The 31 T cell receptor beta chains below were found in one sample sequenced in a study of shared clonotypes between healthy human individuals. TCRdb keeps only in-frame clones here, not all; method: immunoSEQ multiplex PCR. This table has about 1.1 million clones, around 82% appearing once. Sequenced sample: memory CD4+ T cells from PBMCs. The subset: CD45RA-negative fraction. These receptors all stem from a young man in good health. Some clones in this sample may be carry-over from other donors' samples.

The CDR3 sequence: CASSPRSFGNEQFF. In nucleotides, the CDR3 is TGTGCCAGCAGCCCCAGGTCCTTCGGGAATGAGCAGTTCTTC. The gene calls are TRBV27 and TRBJ2-1, with D unresolved. Deletions cut 6 bases from V and 7 bases from J, with 16 bases between. The CDR3 spans 14 residues. The V gene's germline CDR1 is MNHEY and CDR2 SMNVEV (reference sequence).

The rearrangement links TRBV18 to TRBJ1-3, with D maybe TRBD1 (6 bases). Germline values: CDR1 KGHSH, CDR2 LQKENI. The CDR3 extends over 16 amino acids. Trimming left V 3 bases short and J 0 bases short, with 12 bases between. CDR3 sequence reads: CASSPVTGLSGNTIYF. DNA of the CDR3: TGTGCCAGCTCACCCGTGACAGGTCTCTCTGGAAACACCATATATTTT.

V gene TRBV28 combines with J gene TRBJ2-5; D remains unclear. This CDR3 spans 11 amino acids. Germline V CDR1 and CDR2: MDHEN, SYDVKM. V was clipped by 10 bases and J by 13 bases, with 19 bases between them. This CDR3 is CATEKGFLGYF. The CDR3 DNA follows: TGTGCCACTGAAAAAGGGTTCCTCGGGTACTTC.

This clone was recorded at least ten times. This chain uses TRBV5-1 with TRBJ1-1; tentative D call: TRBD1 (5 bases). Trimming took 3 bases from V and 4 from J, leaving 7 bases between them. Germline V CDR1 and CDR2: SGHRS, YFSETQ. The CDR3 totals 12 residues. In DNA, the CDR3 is TGCGCCAGCAGCTGGGGGGGCACTGAAGCTTTCTTT. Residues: CASSWGGTEAFF.

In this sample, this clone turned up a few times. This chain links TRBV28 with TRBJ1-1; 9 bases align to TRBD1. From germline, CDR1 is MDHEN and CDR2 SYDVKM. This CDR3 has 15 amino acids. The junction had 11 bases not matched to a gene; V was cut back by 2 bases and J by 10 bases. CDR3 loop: CASSLRADRGLTAFF. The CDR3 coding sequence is TGTGCCAGCAGTTTACGGGCGGACAGGGGCCTTACAGCTTTCTTT. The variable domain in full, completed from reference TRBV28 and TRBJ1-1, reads DVKVTQSSRYLVKRTGEKVFLECVQDMDHENMFWYRQDPGLGLRLIYFSYDVKMKEKGDIPEGYSVSREKKERFSLILESASTNQTSMYLCASSLRADRGLTAFFGQGTRLTVV.

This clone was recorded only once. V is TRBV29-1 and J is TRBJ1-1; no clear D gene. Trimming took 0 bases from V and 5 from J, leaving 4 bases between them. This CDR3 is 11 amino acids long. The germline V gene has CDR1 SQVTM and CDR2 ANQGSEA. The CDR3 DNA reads TGCAGCGTTGAAGAACAGACTGAAGCTTTCTTT. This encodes CSVEEQTEAFF.

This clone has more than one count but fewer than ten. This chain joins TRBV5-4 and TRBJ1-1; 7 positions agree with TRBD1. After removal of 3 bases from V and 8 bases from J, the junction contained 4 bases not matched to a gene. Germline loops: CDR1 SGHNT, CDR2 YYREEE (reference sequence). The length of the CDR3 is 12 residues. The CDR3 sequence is CASSWETGEAFF. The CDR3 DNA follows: TGTGCCAGCAGCTGGGAGACAGGGGAAGCTTTCTTT.

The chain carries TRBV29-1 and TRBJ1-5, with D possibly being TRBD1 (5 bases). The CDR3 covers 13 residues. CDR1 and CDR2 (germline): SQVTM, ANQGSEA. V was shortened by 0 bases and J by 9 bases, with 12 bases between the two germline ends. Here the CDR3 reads CSVEDLMGGPQHF. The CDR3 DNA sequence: TGCAGCGTTGAAGATCTTATGGGGGGGCCCCAGCATTTT.

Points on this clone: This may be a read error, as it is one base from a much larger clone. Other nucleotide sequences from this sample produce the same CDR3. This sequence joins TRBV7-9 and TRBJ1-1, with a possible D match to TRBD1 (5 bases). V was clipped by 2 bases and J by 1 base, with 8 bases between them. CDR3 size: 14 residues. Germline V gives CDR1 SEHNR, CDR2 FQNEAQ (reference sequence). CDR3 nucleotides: TGTGCCAGCAGCTTACAGGGTTGGAACACTGAAGCTTTCTTT. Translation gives CASSLQGWNTEAFF.

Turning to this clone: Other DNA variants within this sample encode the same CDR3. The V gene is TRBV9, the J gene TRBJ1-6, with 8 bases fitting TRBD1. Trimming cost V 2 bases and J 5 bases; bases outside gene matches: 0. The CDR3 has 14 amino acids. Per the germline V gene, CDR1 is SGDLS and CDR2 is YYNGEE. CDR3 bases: TGTGCCAGCAGCGTGACAGGGGATAATTCACCCCTCCACTTT. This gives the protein CASSVTGDNSPLHF.

The CDR3 here is CASSPGPGDTQYF. The CDR3 DNA reads as TGTGCCAGCAGCCCCGGTCCGGGAGATACGCAGTATTTT. The V call is TRBV7-3, the J call TRBJ2-3; the D is unclear. The CDR3 loop spans 13 amino acids. The V gene's germline CDR1 is SGHTA and CDR2 FQGTGA. V was trimmed by 5 bases and J by 5 bases, leaving 11 bases between them.

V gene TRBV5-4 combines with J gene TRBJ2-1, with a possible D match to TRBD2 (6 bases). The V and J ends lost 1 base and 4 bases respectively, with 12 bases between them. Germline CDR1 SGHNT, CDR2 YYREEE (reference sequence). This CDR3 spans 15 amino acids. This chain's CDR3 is CASSLSSGTYNEQFF. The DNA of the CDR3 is TGTGCCAGCAGCTTGAGTAGCGGTACGTACAATGAGCAGTTCTTC.

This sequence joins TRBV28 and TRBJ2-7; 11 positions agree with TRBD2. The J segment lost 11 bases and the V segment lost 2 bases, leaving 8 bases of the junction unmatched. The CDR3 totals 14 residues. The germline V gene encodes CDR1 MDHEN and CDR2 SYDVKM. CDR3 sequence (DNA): TGTGCCAGCAGTTTACTAGCGGGAGGACCTCGTGAGTACTTC. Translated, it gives CASSLLAGGPREYF.

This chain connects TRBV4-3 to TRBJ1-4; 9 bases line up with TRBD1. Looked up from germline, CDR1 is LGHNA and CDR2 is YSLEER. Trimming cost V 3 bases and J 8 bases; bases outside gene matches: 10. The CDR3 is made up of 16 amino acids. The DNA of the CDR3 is TGCGCCAGCAGCCAGGCCCCGGGACAGGGAAACGAAAAACTGTTTTTT. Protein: CASSQAPGQGNEKLFF.

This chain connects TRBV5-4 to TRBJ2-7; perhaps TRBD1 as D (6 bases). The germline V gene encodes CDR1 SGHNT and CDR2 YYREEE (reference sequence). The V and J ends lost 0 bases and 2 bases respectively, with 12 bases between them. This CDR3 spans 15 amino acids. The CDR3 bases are TGTGCCAGCAGCTTGGCAACAGGGATCACCTACGAGCAGTACTTC. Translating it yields CASSLATGITYEQYF.

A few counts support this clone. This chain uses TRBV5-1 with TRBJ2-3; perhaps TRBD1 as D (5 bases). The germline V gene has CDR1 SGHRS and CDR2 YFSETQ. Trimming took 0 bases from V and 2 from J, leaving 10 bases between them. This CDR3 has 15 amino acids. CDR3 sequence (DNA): TGCGCCAGCAGCTTGGCCAGGGCTTACACAGATACGCAGTATTTT. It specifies CASSLARAYTDTQYF.

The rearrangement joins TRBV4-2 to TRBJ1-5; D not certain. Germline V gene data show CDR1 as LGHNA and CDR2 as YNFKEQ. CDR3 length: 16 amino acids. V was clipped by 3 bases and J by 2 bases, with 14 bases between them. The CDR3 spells CASSHVLRQGNQPQHF. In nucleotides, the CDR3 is TGTGCCAGCAGCCATGTATTGAGGCAGGGCAATCAGCCCCAGCATTTT.

The DNA of the CDR3 is TGTGCCAGCAGCCCAGGGGGGCACACCGGGGAGCTGTTTTTT. Translated, it gives CASSPGGHTGELFF. V is TRBV7-9 and J is TRBJ2-2; D is possibly TRBD1 (7 bases). Germline V gene sequence: CDR1 SEHNR, CDR2 FQNEAQ (reference sequence). The CDR3 has 14 residues. V was cut by 5 bases and J by 3 bases, with 10 bases left in between.

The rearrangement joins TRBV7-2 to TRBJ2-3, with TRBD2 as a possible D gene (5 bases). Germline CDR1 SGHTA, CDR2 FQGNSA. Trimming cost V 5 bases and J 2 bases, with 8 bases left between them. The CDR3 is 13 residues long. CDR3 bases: TGTGCCAGCAGCCCGGGGTACACAGATACGCAGTATTTT. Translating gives CASSPGYTDTQYF.

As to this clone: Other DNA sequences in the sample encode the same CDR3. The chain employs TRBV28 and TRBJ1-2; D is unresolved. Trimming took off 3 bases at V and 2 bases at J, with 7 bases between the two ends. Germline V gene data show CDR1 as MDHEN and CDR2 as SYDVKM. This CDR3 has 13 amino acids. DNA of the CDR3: TGTGCCAGCAGTTTGAGTGACAACTATGGCTACACCTTC. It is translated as CASSLSDNYGYTF.

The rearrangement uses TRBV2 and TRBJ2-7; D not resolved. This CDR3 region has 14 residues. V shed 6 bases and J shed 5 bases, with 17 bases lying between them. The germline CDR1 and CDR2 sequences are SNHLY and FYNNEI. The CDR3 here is CASSRFLGPDEQYF. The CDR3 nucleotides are TGTGCCAGCAGCCGCTTTTTGGGCCCGGACGAGCAGTACTTC.

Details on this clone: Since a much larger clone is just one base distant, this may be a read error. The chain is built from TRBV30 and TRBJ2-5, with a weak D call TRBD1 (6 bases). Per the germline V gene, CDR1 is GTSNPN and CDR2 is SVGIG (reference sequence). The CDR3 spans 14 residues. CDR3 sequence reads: CAWSRQVRQGTQYF. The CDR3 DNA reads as TGTGCCTGGAGCCGACAGGTTCGACAAGGGACCCAGTACTTC.

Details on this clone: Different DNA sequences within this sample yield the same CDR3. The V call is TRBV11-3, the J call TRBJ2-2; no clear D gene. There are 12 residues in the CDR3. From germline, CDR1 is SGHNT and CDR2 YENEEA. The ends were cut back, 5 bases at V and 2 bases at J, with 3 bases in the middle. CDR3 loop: CASSPNTGELFF. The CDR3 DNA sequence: TGTGCCAGCAGCCCTAACACCGGGGAGCTGTTTTTT.

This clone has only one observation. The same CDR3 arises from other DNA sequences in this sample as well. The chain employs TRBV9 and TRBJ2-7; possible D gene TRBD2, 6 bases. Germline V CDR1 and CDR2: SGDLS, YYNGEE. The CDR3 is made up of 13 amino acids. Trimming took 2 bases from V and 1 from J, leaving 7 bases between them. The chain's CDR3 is CASSVGGSYEQYF. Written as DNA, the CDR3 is TGTGCCAGCAGCGTGGGGGGATCCTACGAGCAGTACTTC.

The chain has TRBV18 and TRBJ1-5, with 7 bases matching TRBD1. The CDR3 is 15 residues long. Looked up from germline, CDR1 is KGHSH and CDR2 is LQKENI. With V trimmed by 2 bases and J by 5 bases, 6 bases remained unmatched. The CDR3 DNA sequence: TGTGCCAGCTCACCAGTGACAGGGCGGGATCAGCCCCAGCATTTT. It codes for CASSPVTGRDQPQHF.

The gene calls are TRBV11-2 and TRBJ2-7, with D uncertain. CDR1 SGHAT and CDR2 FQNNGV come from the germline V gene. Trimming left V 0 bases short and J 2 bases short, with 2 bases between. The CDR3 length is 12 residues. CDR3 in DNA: TGTGCCAGCAGCTTAGATCCCTACGAGCAGTACTTC. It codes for CASSLDPYEQYF.

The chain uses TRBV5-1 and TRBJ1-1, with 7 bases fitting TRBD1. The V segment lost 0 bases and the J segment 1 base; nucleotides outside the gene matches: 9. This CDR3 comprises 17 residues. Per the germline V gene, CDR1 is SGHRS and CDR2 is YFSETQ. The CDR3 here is CASSLDSNRQGNTEAFF. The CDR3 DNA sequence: TGCGCCAGCAGCTTGGACTCCAACAGACAGGGGAACACTGAAGCTTTCTTT. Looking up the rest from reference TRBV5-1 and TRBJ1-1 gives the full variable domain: KAGVTQTPRYLIKTRGQQVTLSCSPISGHRSVSWYQQTPGQGLQFLFEYFSETQRNKGNFPGRFSGRQFSNSRSEMNVSTLELGDSALYLCASSLDSNRQGNTEAFFGQGTRLTVV.

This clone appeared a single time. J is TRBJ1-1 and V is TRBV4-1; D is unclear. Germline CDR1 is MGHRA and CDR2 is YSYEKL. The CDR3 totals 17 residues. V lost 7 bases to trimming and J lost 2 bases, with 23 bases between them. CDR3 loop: CASIPPRTPEENTEAFF. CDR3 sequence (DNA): TGCGCCAGCATCCCCCCCCGGACCCCCGAGGAAAACACTGAAGCTTTCTTT.

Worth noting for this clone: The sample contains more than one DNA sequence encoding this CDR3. The CDR3 is CASSYGTGDNEQFF. CDR3 nucleotide sequence: TGTGCCAGCAGTTACGGGACAGGGGACAATGAGCAGTTCTTC. This chain connects TRBV6-6 to TRBJ2-1; the match to TRBD1 covers 10 bases. Germline CDR1 and CDR2: MNHNY and SVGAGI (reference sequence). V lost 2 bases and J lost 5; bases outside the gene matches: 0. The CDR3 totals 14 residues.

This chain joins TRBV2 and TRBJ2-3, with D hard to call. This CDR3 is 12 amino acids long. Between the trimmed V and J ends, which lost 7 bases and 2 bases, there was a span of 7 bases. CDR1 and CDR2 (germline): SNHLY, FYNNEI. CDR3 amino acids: CASTRNTDTQYF. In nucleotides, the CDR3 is TGTGCCAGCACGCGGAACACAGATACGCAGTATTTT.

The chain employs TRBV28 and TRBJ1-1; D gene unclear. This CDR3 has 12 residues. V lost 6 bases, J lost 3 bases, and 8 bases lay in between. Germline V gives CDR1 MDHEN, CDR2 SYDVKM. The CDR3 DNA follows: TGTGCCAGCAGCGGGTGGGACACTGAAGCTTTCTTT. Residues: CASSGWDTEAFF.